This TCR beta chain appears in the sequencing data of a study of identifying expanded T cells in peripheral blood. Here immunoSEQ multiplex PCR was the method, and the copy in TCRdb shows in-frame clones only, minus some. The data show approximately 140,000 clones, about 88% seen once. CDR1 is SGHVS and CDR2 is FQNEAQ in the germline V gene. V lost 5 bases to trimming and J lost 4 bases, with 10 bases between them. This CDR3 region has 13 residues. The source material was blood. The sequence was obtained from a person aged 18-70 years in good health. V gene TRBV7-8 combines with J gene TRBJ2-3, with D unresolved. This CDR3 is CASSGGRSDTQYF. The CDR3 nucleotides read TGTGCCAGCAGCGGTGGACGGTCAGATACGCAGTATTTT.